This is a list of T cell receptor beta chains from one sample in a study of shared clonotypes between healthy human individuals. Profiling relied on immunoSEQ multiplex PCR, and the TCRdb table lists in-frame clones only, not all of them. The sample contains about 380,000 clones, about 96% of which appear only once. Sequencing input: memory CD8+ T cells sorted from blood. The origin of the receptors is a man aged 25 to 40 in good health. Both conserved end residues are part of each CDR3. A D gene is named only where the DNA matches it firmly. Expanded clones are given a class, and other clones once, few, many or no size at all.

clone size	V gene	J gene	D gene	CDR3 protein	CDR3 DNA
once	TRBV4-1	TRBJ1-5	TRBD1	CASSLRTGGEGQPQHF	TGCGCCAGCAGCCTTCGGACAGGGGGCGAGGGTCAGCCCCAGCATTTT
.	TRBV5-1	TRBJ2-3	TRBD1	CASNPGQGSKGTDTQYF	TGCGCCAGCAACCCGGGACAGGGTTCAAAGGGCACAGATACGCAGTATTTT
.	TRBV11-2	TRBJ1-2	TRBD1	CASSLVQGAWGYTF	TGTGCCAGCAGCTTAGTACAGGGGGCGTGGGGCTACACCTTC
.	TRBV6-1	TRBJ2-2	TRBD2	CASSEMIAGRAGELFF	TGTGCCAGCAGTGAAATGATAGCGGGACGTGCCGGGGAGCTGTTTTTT
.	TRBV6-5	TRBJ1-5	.	CASSRNSNQPQHF	TGTGCCAGCAGTAGGAACAGCAATCAGCCCCAGCATTTT
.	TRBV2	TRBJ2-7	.	CASSEAEAGDHYEQYF	TGTGCCAGCAGTGAAGCAGAAGCAGGGGATCACTACGAGCAGTACTTC
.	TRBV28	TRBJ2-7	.	CARPGGYNEQYF	TGTGCCAGACCCGGAGGGTACAACGAGCAGTACTTC
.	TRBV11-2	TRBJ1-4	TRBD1	CASSSGTVMTEKLFF	TGTGCCAGCAGCTCCGGGACAGTTATGACTGAAAAACTGTTTTTT
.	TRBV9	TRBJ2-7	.	CASSVYSGIIPYEQYF	TGTGCCAGCAGCGTATATTCCGGGATCATCCCCTACGAGCAGTACTTC
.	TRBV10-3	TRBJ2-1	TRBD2	CATWGTSGSTNEQFF	TGTGCCACGTGGGGGACTAGCGGGAGTACAAATGAGCAGTTCTTC
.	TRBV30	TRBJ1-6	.	CAWSRGNSPLHF	TGTGCCTGGAGTAGGGGTAATTCACCCCTCCACTTT
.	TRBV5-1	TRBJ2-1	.	CASSLASDEQFF	TGCGCCAGCAGCTTGGCTAGCGATGAGCAGTTCTTC
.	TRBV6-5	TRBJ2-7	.	CASSPDHSYEQYF	TGTGCCAGCAGTCCGGACCACTCCTACGAGCAGTACTTC
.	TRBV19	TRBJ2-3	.	CASSPQRVGTQYF	TGTGCCAGTAGTCCCCAGCGGGTGGGTACGCAGTATTTT
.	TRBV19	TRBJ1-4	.	CASKGTNEKLFF	TGTGCCAGTAAAGGAACTAATGAAAAACTGTTTTTT
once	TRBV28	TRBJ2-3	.	CASSLLWLDTQYF	TGTGCCAGCAGTTTACTCTGGTTGGATACGCAGTATTTT